This T cell receptor (beta chain) is from a study of response to subunit inactivated influenza vaccine (dated by TCRdb to the late 2010s). Regarding the study in general: Deep quantitative T cell receptor repertoire profiling was used in the study to track responses to a trivalent subunit inactivated influenza vaccine.

Paper-wide results and their limitations: According to the authors, only a limited number of new T cells may be recruited by each seasonal influenza vaccination.

This clonotype turned up a few times. Its antigen has not been determined. There are no base qualities to consult, and no much larger clone falls within one base. The CDR3 has 15 amino acids, counting the end cysteine and phenylalanine. Of the read, only the CDR3 DNA is kept; its 45 bases are in frame from base 1. The germline V gene encodes CDR1 DFQATT and CDR2 SNEGSKA (reference sequence). V has 2 bases trimmed and J has 0 bases trimmed; junction bases matching no gene number 5. The library was generated by RT-PCR. Reads for this sample came from an Illumina HiSeq 2500. TCRdb applied fastp at Q25 and MiXCR to the public reads, then kept only in-frame beta chains. Rows are combined by CDR3 protein, so each entry shows the most common genes and DNA. In all, the sample holds roughly 180,000 distinct CDR3 sequences, and around 8.8% of those were seen once. 11% of the sample is taken by the ten largest.

The sequenced sample was non-naive T cells sorted from PBMCs, obtained on the day of vaccination. In light of the paper, this sample's cell subset or site label describes: memory T cell fraction. The TCR was taken from a man aged 50 to 60 who received an inactivated influenza vaccine. Donor details come from another sample of the same person, matched by shared clones. The rearranged chain carries TRBV20-1 and TRBJ2-3, with 7 bases in between that match TRBD2. The CDR3 is CSARSPSGSTDTQYF. The sequenced DNA: TGCAGTGCTAGATCCCCTAGCGGCAGCACAGATACGCAGTATTTT.